This TCR beta chain is drawn from a study of cytomegalovirus exposure and HLA in healthy donors. Study information: A preliminary data release comprised around 90 million unique TCRs obtained from HLA-typed donors.

With 60 Vbeta and 13 Jbeta primers, the PCR was carried out. Authors' data handling: Unique TCR beta chains numbered approximately 80 million in a later analysis, with some 9.9 million shared. Sequencing was performed with immunoSEQ multiplex PCR; in TCRdb, only in-frame clones are kept and a portion is missing. V and J calls and clone size follow that table, whereas D and trimming were derived from the DNA. Of around 180,000 clones listed, 80% to 90% are singletons. This TCR was sampled from a girl aged 5-17 years in good health and CMV-seropositive. Sequencing used PBMCs.

The CDR3 nucleotides read TGTGCCATCAGTGCGAGGGGGGGCGGCTACACCTTC. Translation: CAISARGGGYTF. V gene TRBV10-3 combines with J gene TRBJ1-2; D is possibly TRBD1 (6 bases). The CDR3 has 12 residues. Trimming took off 4 bases at V and 8 bases at J, with 11 bases between the two ends. Germline CDR1 and CDR2: ENHRY and SYGVKD.